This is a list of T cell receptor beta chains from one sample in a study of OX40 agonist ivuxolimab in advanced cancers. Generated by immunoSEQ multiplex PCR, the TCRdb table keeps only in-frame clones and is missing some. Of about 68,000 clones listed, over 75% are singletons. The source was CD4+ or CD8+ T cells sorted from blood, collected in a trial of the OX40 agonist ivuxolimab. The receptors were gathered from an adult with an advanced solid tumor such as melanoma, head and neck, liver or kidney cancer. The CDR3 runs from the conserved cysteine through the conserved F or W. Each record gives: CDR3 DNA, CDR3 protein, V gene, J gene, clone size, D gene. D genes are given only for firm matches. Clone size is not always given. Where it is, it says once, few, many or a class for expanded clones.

TGTGCCAGCACCGGACAGGCTATCTACGAGCAGTACTTC	CASTGQAIYEQYF	TRBV6-5	TRBJ2-7	NA	TRBD1
TGTGCCAGCAGTTTATGGGGGACAGGGGTTGAAAAACTGTTTTTT	CASSLWGTGVEKLFF	TRBV27	TRBJ1-4	NA	TRBD1
TGCGCCAGCAGTCTCGAGGGGAGCACCGGGGAGCTGTTTTTT	CASSLEGSTGELFF	TRBV5-1	TRBJ2-2	NA	NA
TGTGCCAGCAGCCAACAGGGCCCGGGCTACAATGAGCAGTTCTTC	CASSQQGPGYNEQFF	TRBV7-2	TRBJ2-1	NA	NA
TGTGCCAGTAGAACCCAGTCTGGGGCCAACGTCCTGACTTTC	CASRTQSGANVLTF	TRBV19	TRBJ2-6	NA	NA
TGTGCCAGCAGCATAGGACAGGGCACCAATCAGCCCCAGCATTTT	CASSIGQGTNQPQHF	TRBV7-2	TRBJ1-5	NA	TRBD1
TGTGCCAGCAGCTCCCAGGGGGGGGACACTGAAGCTTTCTTT	CASSSQGGDTEAFF	TRBV7-9	TRBJ1-1	NA	TRBD1
TGCAGTGCTAGGGTGGGTTATGGCTACACCTTC	CSARVGYGYTF	TRBV20-1	TRBJ1-2	NA	NA
TGTGCCAGCAGTGAAGCGCTTCCGGGGGCAAACACCTACGAGCAGTACTTC	CASSEALPGANTYEQYF	TRBV2	TRBJ2-7	NA	NA
TGTGCCAGCAGTTACTCGTACGGACTTGAGCAGTTCTTC	CASSYSYGLEQFF	TRBV6-5	TRBJ2-1	NA	NA
TGTGCCAGCTTCGGGGACAGAAATTCACCCCTCCACTTT	CASFGDRNSPLHF	TRBV6-5	TRBJ1-6	NA	TRBD1
TGCGCCAGCAGCCGATCCGGGACGGTCTTTAACTATGGCTACACCTTC	CASSRSGTVFNYGYTF	TRBV4-3	TRBJ1-2	once	NA
TGCGCCAGCAGCGTCACCACGGACAGGGGCACCGGGGAGCTGTTTTTT	CASSVTTDRGTGELFF	TRBV5-1	TRBJ2-2	NA	TRBD1
TGCAGCGTACGAATAGGACTGTCTCTAGCAAATACGCAGTATTTT	CSVRIGLSLANTQYF	TRBV29-1	TRBJ2-3	NA	NA
TGTGCCAGCAGTTACAGGGGATACGAGCAGTACTTC	CASSYRGYEQYF	TRBV6-5	TRBJ2-7	NA	NA
TGTGCCAGCATTTCGGGACTCCCTTGGGACAATGAGCAGTTCTTC	CASISGLPWDNEQFF	TRBV6-1	TRBJ2-1	once	NA
TGTGCCAGCAGCTTAGGAGGGTGGGAGACCCAGTACTTC	CASSLGGWETQYF	TRBV7-9	TRBJ2-5	NA	NA
TGTGCCAGCAGCTTAAATCACATCCAGCCCCAGCATTTT	CASSLNHIQPQHF	TRBV11-2	TRBJ1-5	many	NA
TGTGCCAGCTCGACGGACAGGGGTGGGTACAATGAGCAGTTCTTC	CASSTDRGGYNEQFF	TRBV18	TRBJ2-1	NA	TRBD1
TGCGCCAGCATTTCCGGGACTAGCGGCTACAATGAGCAGTTCTTC	CASISGTSGYNEQFF	TRBV10-2	TRBJ2-1	NA	TRBD2
TGTGCCAGCAGGGTCACAGATAGCGCTTTCTTT	CASRVTDSAFF	TRBV2	TRBJ1-1	NA	NA
TGTGCCAGCAGCCTCGACAGTGCCTACGAGCAGTACTTC	CASSLDSAYEQYF	TRBV7-6	TRBJ2-7	NA	NA
TGTGCCAGCTCACCATCACCGGGACTAGCGATCCATCAGTTCTTC	CASSPSPGLAIHQFF	TRBV18	TRBJ2-1	once	TRBD2
TGTGCCAGCAGCTTAGCCCCGGGGGCTGGAAACACCATATATTTT	CASSLAPGAGNTIYF	TRBV7-2	TRBJ1-3	NA	NA
TGTGCCAGCAGTTACACCCGTGGTAGCACTGAAGCTTTCTTT	CASSYTRGSTEAFF	TRBV6-6	TRBJ1-1	NA	NA